This T cell receptor beta chain was retrieved from a study of long-term antiretroviral therapy in people with HIV. United States facilities provided treatment to all participants with HIV. For this clone: Its antigen is not known.

The CDR3 runs to 19 residues. Germline assignment: CDR1 SGHVS and CDR2 FQNEAQ. V lost 3 bases to trimming and J lost 0 bases, with 20 bases between them. This was the immunoSEQ v3.0 assay at survey level. The repertoire was sequenced with immunoSEQ multiplex PCR; TCRdb's copy has only in-frame clones and lacks some. The table has about 25,000 clones, under 85% seen once. Study-wide findings and caveats: Older ART regimens were possibly in use when the blood was collected between about 2004 and 2018.

The rearrangement uses TRBV7-8 and TRBJ1-4; the D gene is possibly TRBD1 (5 bases). Here the sequenced sample was unsorted PBMCs, taken 2.1 years after starting antiretroviral therapy. The receptor's source is a man aged 30-40 years with HIV. Here the CDR3 DNA reads TGTGCCAGCAGCTTCAGGGTGGGCTTACTGGCTGCAACTAATGAAAAACTGTTTTTT. Protein product: CASSFRVGLLAATNEKLFF. The full variable domain, rest sourced from reference TRBV7-8 and TRBJ1-4, is GAGVSQSPRYKVAKRGQDVALRCDPISGHVSLFWYQQALGQGPEFLTYFQNEAQLDKSGLPSDRFFAERPEGSVSTLKIQRTQQEDSAVYLCASSFRVGLLAATNEKLFFGSGTQLSVL.